The 26 T cell receptor beta chains reported below all come from one sample, sequenced in a study of tumor and adjacent non-tumor tissue in lung cancer. RNA was extracted from bulk tissue without any cell sorting. Three rounds of nested PCR, following a modified ARM-PCR protocol, produced the TCRbeta library. TCRdb reanalysed the multiplex PCR reads using MiXCR and keeps one entry per CDR3 protein. Of approximately 120,000 distinct CDR3 sequences in the sample, around 75% were seen once. The sample taken for sequencing was lung tumor tissue. These receptors were taken from a woman aged 55 to 70 with non-small cell lung cancer.

A remark on this clonotype: One end of the junction fails to match germline, which may point to a read error. The chain links TRBV11-1 to TRBJ2-2; the match to TRBD2 covers 12 bases. Germline CDR1 and CDR2: SGHAT and FQDESV (reference sequence). The CDR3 totals 17 residues. The CDR3 sequence is CSSSQRLAGESTGELFF. CDR3 DNA sequence: TGTTCCAGCAGTCAGCGACTAGCGGGAGAATCCACTGGGGAGCTGTTTTTT.

Notes on this clonotype: One end of the junction does not line up with germline, which may come from a read error. The chain recombines TRBV29-1 with TRBJ1-5, with TRBD1 identical over 11 bases. Germline V gives CDR1 SQVTM, CDR2 ANQGSEA. This CDR3 comprises 14 residues. The CDR3 DNA follows: TGCAGCGTTGGGGGACAGGGGGATGCTCAGGCCCAACATTTT. Its protein is CSVGGQGDAQAQHF.

As regards this clonotype: A junction boundary mismatches the germline segment, possibly from a read error. The V call is TRBV7-9, the J call TRBJ1-5, with no clear D. This CDR3 comprises 15 residues. The germline CDR1 and CDR2 sequences are SEHNR and FQNEAQ (reference sequence). The CDR3 region is CASSPGWGSNQLQHF. Written as DNA, the CDR3 is TGTGCCAGCAGTCCAGGCTGGGGTAGCAATCAGCTCCAGCATTTT.

A note on this clonotype: Lacking the conserved final phenylalanine or tryptophan, this CDR3 likely reflects a read error. The DNA is omitted, as the CDR3 cannot be located on it reliably, and the CDR3 follows TCRdb's listing. The chain has TRBV11-2 and TRBJ1-6; the table gives TRBD1 as D, unverified against the DNA. The CDR3 has 15 residues if both end residues are counted. Germline loops: CDR1 SGHAT, CDR2 FQNNGV. The CDR3 is CTSSRQRHGRSPLHL.

V usage is TRBV28 and J usage is TRBJ1-2; 7 bases map to TRBD1. Germline lookup yields CDR1 MDHEN and CDR2 SYDVKM. V lost 0 bases, J lost 2 bases, and 3 bases stayed unmatched. The CDR3 is made up of 15 amino acids. CDR3 residues: CASSLWPGGNYGYTF. The DNA of the CDR3 is TGTGCCAGCAGTTTATGGCCAGGGGGGAACTATGGCTACACCTTC.

As for this clonotype: It may be a read error: a sequence one base away is much more abundant. This chain links TRBV6-5 with TRBJ2-7; D remains unclear. CDR3 length equals 12 residues. Trimming took off 5 bases at V and 7 bases at J, with 12 bases between the two ends. Germline CDR1 and CDR2: MNHEY and SVGAGI. For the CDR3, the DNA is TGTGCCAGCAGTACCCCGGCGAGGGAGCAGTACTTC. Translating it yields CASSTPAREQYF.

About this clonotype itself: It is likely a read error, because the conserved phenylalanine at the end of the CDR3 is missing. The chain uses TRBV11-3 and TRBJ2-5; D gene uncertain. This CDR3 has 12 residues. Germline V gives CDR1 SGHNT, CDR2 YENEEA. CDR3 in amino acids: CASSLELESQYL. CDR3 DNA sequence: TGTGCCAGCAGCTTAGAGTTAGAGTCCCAGTACCTC.

This clonotype was observed a few times. The germline gene is not matched at one end of the junction; a read error may be the cause. The V call is TRBV20-1, the J call TRBJ2-7, with TRBD2 identical over 10 bases. CDR3 length: 15 residues. Germline V gene data show CDR1 as DFQATT and CDR2 as SNEGSKA (reference sequence). The CDR3 sequence: CSDSSSGRASYDQYF. The DNA for the CDR3 is TGCAGTGATAGCTCGAGCGGGAGGGCCTCCTACGACCAGTACTTC.

With respect to this clonotype: Possible read error: a much larger clone is one base away. V and J are TRBV6-2 or TRBV6-3 and TRBJ2-3; tentative D call: TRBD2 (6 bases). Germline-derived CDR1 and CDR2 are MNHEY and SVGEGT. Trimming stripped 2 bases from V and 6 bases from J, with 12 bases between. The CDR3 extends over 14 amino acids. The CDR3 DNA reads TGTGCCAGCAGTTACGGGAGGACCACGGATACGCAGTATTTT. This sequence encodes CASSYGRTTDTQYF.

This chain joins TRBV6-1 and TRBJ1-3, with no clear D. Germline-derived CDR1 and CDR2 are MNHNS and SASEGT. V was shortened by 5 bases and J by 5 bases, with 16 bases between the two germline ends. The CDR3 contains 15 residues. The DNA for the CDR3 is TGTGCCAGCAGTCGCGGACCAACTGCTAGAAACACCATATATTTT. Translated, it gives CASSRGPTARNTIYF.

Points on this clonotype: An end of the junction differs from the germline gene, which may be a read error. The V call is TRBV7-2, the J call TRBJ2-3; D unresolved. Germline CDR1 and CDR2: SGHTA and FQGNSA. The CDR3 loop spans 14 amino acids. The CDR3 region has the DNA TGTGCCAGCAGCCTTACTCGCGTTCCAGATATGCAGTATTTT. The encoded protein is CASSLTRVPDMQYF.

Concerning this clonotype: A junction end diverges from the germline sequence, so it may reflect a read error. V usage is TRBV6-1 and J usage is TRBJ2-5; 7 positions match TRBD2. CDR3 length: 14 residues. Germline CDR1 reads MNHNS; CDR2 reads SASEGT. The CDR3 spells CANSPGLVKESQYF. The CDR3 DNA reads as TGTGCCAACAGCCCAGGACTAGTTAAAGAGTCCCAGTACTTC.

In the case of this clonotype: A much larger clonotype is one base distant, so this may be a read error. The rearrangement links TRBV14 to TRBJ2-2; perhaps TRBD1 as D (6 bases). The V end was cut by 4 bases, the J end by 4 bases, with 16 bases between. The CDR3 loop spans 16 amino acids. From germline, CDR1 is SGHDN and CDR2 FVKESK. Here the CDR3 DNA reads TGTGCCAGCAGCCCCCTCACAGGGTTTGCCACCGGGGAGCTGTTTTTT. Protein sequence: CASSPLTGFATGELFF.

A remark on this clonotype: This could be a read error, since a much larger clone is one nucleotide away. The V call is TRBV28, the J call TRBJ2-3, with TRBD2 matching 7 bases. Germline loops: CDR1 MDHEN, CDR2 SYDVKM. V lost 1 base to trimming and J lost 1 base; unmatched junction nucleotides: 8. The CDR3 is 17 residues long. The CDR3, as DNA: TGTGCCAGCAGTTTATCCTCGGCGGGGGAAGGCACAGATACGCAGTATTTT. As protein: CASSLSSAGEGTDTQYF.

This chain uses TRBV20-1 with TRBJ1-5; possibly TRBD1 for D (5 bases). CDR3 size: 16 residues. CDR1 is DFQATT, CDR2 SNEGSKA, per germline (reference sequence). The CDR3 protein is CTASWGIETFNQPQHF. The DNA for the CDR3 is TGCACTGCAAGTTGGGGGATAGAAACATTCAATCAGCCCCAGCATTTT.

The chain recombines TRBV12-3 or TRBV12-4 with TRBJ2-3; 8 positions match TRBD2. The CDR3 is made up of 14 amino acids. In DNA form, the CDR3 reads TGTGCTAGTAGTTTAGCGGGGTCCTCAGATACGCAGTATTTT. Translating gives CASSLAGSSDTQYF.

In its sample, this clonotype was seen a few times. At one of its ends the junction is not consistent with the germline gene, which may arise from a read error. The J gene is TRBJ1-5, the V gene TRBV20-1; D is ambiguous. Looked up from germline, CDR1 is DFQATT and CDR2 is SNEGSKA (reference sequence). The CDR3 is 13 amino acids. The CDR3 region has the DNA TGTAGTGCTCAGCCCTATGACGCTCAGCCCCCGCATTTT. This sequence encodes CSAQPYDAQPPHF.

On this clonotype: At one boundary the junction diverges from the germline segment, which might be a read error. This sequence joins TRBV11-3 and TRBJ2-2, with D maybe TRBD1 (6 bases). This CDR3 comprises 17 residues. Germline CDR1 and CDR2: SGHNT and YENEEA. The CDR3 here is CASSLPLRGSNIGELFF. Here the CDR3 DNA reads TGTGCCAGCAGCCTTCCCCTCAGGGGTTCGAACATCGGGGAGCTGTTTTTT. The variable domain in full, completed from reference TRBV11-3 and TRBJ2-2, reads EAGVVQSPRYKIIEKKQPVAFWCNPISGHNTLYWYLQNLGQGPELLIRYENEEAVDDSQLPKDRFSAERLKGVDSTLKIQPAELGDSAVYLCASSLPLRGSNIGELFFGEGSRLTVL.

Turning to this clonotype: A much larger clone sits a single nucleotide away, making a read error possible. The chain employs TRBV20-1 and TRBJ1-1; D may be TRBD1 (5 bases). V lost 6 bases to trimming and J lost 4 bases, with 18 bases between them. Germline V lookup: CDR1 DFQATT, CDR2 SNEGSKA (reference sequence). The CDR3 runs to 14 residues. CDR3 amino acids: CSAPGIPRGTEAFF. CDR3 nucleotides: TGCAGTGCCCCCGGGATCCCAAGGGGCACTGAAGCTTTCTTT.

About this clonotype itself: The junction differs from germline at one of its ends, possibly a read error. The V call is TRBV5-5, the J call TRBJ2-3; D possibly corresponds to TRBD1 (5 bases). The better agreement between TRBJ1-5 and the DNA end casts doubt on the J call. The CDR3 is made up of 16 amino acids. Germline values: CDR1 SGHKS, CDR2 YYEKEE (reference sequence). The DNA of the CDR3 is TGTGCAAGCAGCTTCGGGGCTAGTGGGAGCCCAGATACACAGCATTTT. Its protein product is CASSFGASGSPDTQHF.

In the case of this clonotype: A much larger clonotype is one base distant, so this may be a read error. V usage is TRBV12-3 or TRBV12-4 and J usage is TRBJ2-2; D is uncertain. This CDR3 contains 14 residues. Here the CDR3 reads CVSSFGQNTGELFF. Written as DNA, the CDR3 is TGTGTCAGCAGTTTTGGGCAGAACACCGGGGAGCTGTTTTTT.

Regarding this clonotype: The junction differs from germline at one of its ends, possibly a read error. The V and J genes are TRBV11-2 and TRBJ2-3, with 8 bases lining up with TRBD2. This CDR3 has 14 amino acids. Germline lookup yields CDR1 SGHAT and CDR2 FQNNGV. CDR3 coding DNA: TGTGTCAGCAGCATGGGACTAGTCACAGATACGCAGTATTTT. Its translation: CVSSMGLVTDTQYF.

Notes on this clonotype: A junction end diverges from the germline sequence, so it may reflect a read error. In DNA, the CDR3 is TGTGCCAGCAGTTTAGAGATGACTAGCGGGATCCTCAATGAGCAGTTCTTC. It specifies CASSLEMTSGILNEQFF. The V and J genes are TRBV11-3 and TRBJ2-1; 11 positions match TRBD2. The length of the CDR3 is 17 residues. The V gene's germline CDR1 is SGHNT and CDR2 YENEEA.

Worth noting for this clonotype: A much larger clone differs by one base, so this may be a read error. The chain links TRBV20-1 to TRBJ2-1; 10 bases line up with TRBD2. The junction had 2 bases not matched to a gene; V was cut back by 0 bases and J by 0 bases. Germline CDR1 DFQATT, CDR2 SNEGSKA (reference sequence). The CDR3 covers 16 residues. The CDR3 is CSAREWTSGSYNEQFF. CDR3 sequence (DNA): TGCAGTGCTAGAGAATGGACTAGCGGCTCCTACAATGAGCAGTTCTTC.

This clonotype is a singleton in its sample. A much larger clone differs by one base, so this may be a read error. The CDR3 does not end in the conserved phenylalanine or tryptophan, so this is likely a read error. This chain links TRBV29-1 with TRBJ2-7; TRBD1 matches at 8 bases. Per germline, CDR1 SQVTM and CDR2 ANQGSEA. The CDR3 is 13 residues long. V shed 6 bases and J 1 base; nucleotides not matched to a gene: 5. Here the CDR3 DNA reads TGCAGCGTGTCCACAGGGGGTTCCTACGAGCAGTACCTC. This gives the protein CSVSTGGSYEQYL.

In the case of this clonotype: The junction does not match germline at one end; this may be a read error. V gene TRBV20-1 combines with J gene TRBJ1-4, with D tentatively TRBD1 (6 bases). This CDR3 region has 19 residues. Germline V gene data show CDR1 as DFQATT and CDR2 as SNEGSKA (reference sequence). CDR3 bases: TGCAGTGCTAGATTTGGTGAGCCCTGGGGGGGCGCAACTAATGAGAAACTGTTTTTT. Residues: CSARFGEPWGGATNEKLFF.